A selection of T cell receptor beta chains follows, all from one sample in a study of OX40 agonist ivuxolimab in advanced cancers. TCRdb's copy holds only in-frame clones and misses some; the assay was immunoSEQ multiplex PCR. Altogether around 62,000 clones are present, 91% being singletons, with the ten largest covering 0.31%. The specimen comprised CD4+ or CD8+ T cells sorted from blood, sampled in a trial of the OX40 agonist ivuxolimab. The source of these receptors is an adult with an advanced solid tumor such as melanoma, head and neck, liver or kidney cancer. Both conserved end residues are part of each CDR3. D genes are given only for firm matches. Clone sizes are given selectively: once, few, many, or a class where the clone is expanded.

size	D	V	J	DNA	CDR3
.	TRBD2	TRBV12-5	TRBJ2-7	TGTGCTAGTGGTTTGGGGGGACTAGCGGAGAATAGTCACTACGAGCAGTACTTC	CASGLGGLAENSHYEQYF
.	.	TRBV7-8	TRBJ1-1	TGTGCCACCAGGTCGCGAGGGGGTAACACTGAAGCTTTCTTT	CATRSRGGNTEAFF
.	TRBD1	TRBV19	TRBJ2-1	TGTGCCAGTAACCCGGGACAGTCCTACAATGAGCAGTTCTTC	CASNPGQSYNEQFF
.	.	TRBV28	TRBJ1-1	TGTGCCAGCAGTCCGCCGGGGGCGGCAGAAGCTTTCTTT	CASSPPGAAEAFF
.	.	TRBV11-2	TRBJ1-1	TGTGCCAGCAGCTTAGACAACGGCCTGAACACTGAAGCTTTCTTT	CASSLDNGLNTEAFF
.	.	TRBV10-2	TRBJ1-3	TGCGCCAGCAGTGAAATATGGGCAGTCTCTGGAAACACCATATATTTT	CASSEIWAVSGNTIYF
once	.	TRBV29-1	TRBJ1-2	TGCAGCGTTGAAGAAGTTGGCTACACCTTC	CSVEEVGYTF
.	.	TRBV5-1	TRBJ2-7	TGCGCCAGCAGCACCGGGGGAGGGGGCCTGGACGAGCAGTACTTC	CASSTGGGGLDEQYF
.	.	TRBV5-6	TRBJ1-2	TGTGCCAGCAGAGCCGCAGGGGTACCAAACTATGGCTACACCTTC	CASRAAGVPNYGYTF
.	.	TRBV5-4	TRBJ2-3	TGTGCCAGCAGCTTGGTCAGCGCCCCAGATACGCAGTATTTT	CASSLVSAPDTQYF
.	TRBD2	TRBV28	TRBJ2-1	TGTGCCAGCAGTGAGACTAGCGGGATTTACAATGAGCAGTTCTTC	CASSETSGIYNEQFF
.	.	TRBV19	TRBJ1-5	TGTGCCAGTAGAGGGCCAGGGAATCAGCCCCAGCATTTT	CASRGPGNQPQHF
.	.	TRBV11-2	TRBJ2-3	TGTGCCAGCAGCTCACTGGCGGGGACAGATACGCAGTATTTT	CASSSLAGTDTQYF
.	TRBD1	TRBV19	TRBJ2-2	TGTGCCAGTAATCCCCCGACAGGGACCGCGAACACCGGGGAGCTGTTTTTT	CASNPPTGTANTGELFF
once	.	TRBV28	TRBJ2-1	TGTGCCAGCCAGGATCCCTCAAGGCAGTTCTTC	CASQDPSRQFF
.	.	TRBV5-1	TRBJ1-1	TGCGCCAGCAGCTTGGTTATAAGGCAGCTGAACACTGAAGCTTTCTTT	CASSLVIRQLNTEAFF
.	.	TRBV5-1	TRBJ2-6	TGCGCCAGCAGCTTGGTACCTGGGGCCAACGTCCTGACTTTC	CASSLVPGANVLTF
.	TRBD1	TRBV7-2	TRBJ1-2	TGTGCCAGCAGCTTTGGAGGGGCAGGGGGTGGCTACACCTTC	CASSFGGAGGGYTF
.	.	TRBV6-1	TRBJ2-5	TGTGCCAGCCGGAGAGGGTTTGAGACCCAGTACTTC	CASRRGFETQYF
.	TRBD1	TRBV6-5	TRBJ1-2	TGTGCCAGCAGTTACCTCAGGACAGGGGGCGGCTATGGCTACACCTTC	CASSYLRTGGGYGYTF
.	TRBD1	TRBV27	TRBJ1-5	TGTGCCAGCAGAAGGACAGGGGGCTTCAATGGCAATCAGCCCCAGCATTTT	CASRRTGGFNGNQPQHF
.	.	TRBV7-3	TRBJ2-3	TGTGCCAGCAGCCCTACCACGGTCAGAGATACGCAGTATTTT	CASSPTTVRDTQYF
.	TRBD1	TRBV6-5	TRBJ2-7	TGTGCCAGCAGCCTCTCCGGGACAGGGAACTACGAGCAGTACTTC	CASSLSGTGNYEQYF
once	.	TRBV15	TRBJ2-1	TGTGCCACCAGCAGAGGGTTGTATGACAATGAGCAGTTCTTC	CATSRGLYDNEQFF
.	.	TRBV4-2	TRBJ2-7	TGTGCCAGCAGCCAAGGGGGAGGTGAGCAGTACTTC	CASSQGGGEQYF
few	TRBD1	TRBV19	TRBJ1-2	TGTGCCAGTAGAATGACAGGGAACTATGGCTACACCTTC	CASRMTGNYGYTF
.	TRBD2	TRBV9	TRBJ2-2	TGTGCCAGCAGCGTAGCTACGATTGGTGCTCTAGCGGGAGGGCGGTCCGGGGAGCTGTTTTTT	CASSVATIGALAGGRSGELFF
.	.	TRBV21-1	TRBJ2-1	TGTGCCAGCAGCAGACGGGTTAGATCCTACAATGAGCAGTTCTTC	CASSRRVRSYNEQFF
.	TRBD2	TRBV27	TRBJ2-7	TGTGCCAGCAGTTTATCCCTAAAAGCGGGAGTCGGCGAGCAGTACTTC	CASSLSLKAGVGEQYF
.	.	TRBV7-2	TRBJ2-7	TGTGCCAGCAGCTCTGTGGGACTTAGCTCCTACGAGCAGTACTTC	CASSSVGLSSYEQYF
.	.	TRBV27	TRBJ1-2	TGTGCCAGCAGCCGAGGCAGGGTCGACGGCTACACCTTC	CASSRGRVDGYTF
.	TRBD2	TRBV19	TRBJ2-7	TGTGCCAGTGGTCCCAGTGTGGGCGGGAGGGCTTACGAGCAGTACTTC	CASGPSVGGRAYEQYF
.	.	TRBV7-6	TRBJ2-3	TGTGCCAGCAGCTTAAATGACGTTTCGACGGATACGCAGTATTTT	CASSLNDVSTDTQYF
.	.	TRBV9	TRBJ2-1	TGTGCCAGCAGCCCAACTACGAGCAATAGGAACAATGAGCAGTTCTTC	CASSPTTSNRNNEQFF
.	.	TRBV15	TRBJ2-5	TGTGCCACCAGCAGAGTGCGTGAGACCCAGTACTTC	CATSRVRETQYF
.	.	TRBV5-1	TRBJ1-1	TGCGCCAGCAGCTTGGAAGGGAACACTGAAGCTTTCTTT	CASSLEGNTEAFF
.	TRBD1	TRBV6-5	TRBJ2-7	TGTGCCAGCAGCTTTGGGACAGACTACGAGCAGTACTTC	CASSFGTDYEQYF
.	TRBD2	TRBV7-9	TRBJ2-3	TGTGCCAGCAGCGACCGACTAGCGGGAAGCACAGATACGCAGTATTTT	CASSDRLAGSTDTQYF
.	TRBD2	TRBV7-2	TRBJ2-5	TGTGCCAGCAGCATGAGCGGGAGACGGGAGACCCAGTACTTC	CASSMSGRRETQYF
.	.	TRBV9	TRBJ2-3	TGTGCCAGCAGCGTGGGACTTGGGGGAGATACGCAGTATTTT	CASSVGLGGDTQYF
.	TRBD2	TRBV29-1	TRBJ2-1	TGCAGCGCAACCACGGGGGGTAGCAATGAGCAGTTCTTC	CSATTGGSNEQFF
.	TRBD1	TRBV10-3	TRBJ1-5	TGTGCCATCAGTGAGTGGGGGACAGGGGCTAAGGAAGATCAGCCCCAGCATTTT	CAISEWGTGAKEDQPQHF
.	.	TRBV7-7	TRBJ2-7	TGTGCTAGCAGCTATCAAATACGGAAGCAGTACTTC	CASSYQIRKQYF
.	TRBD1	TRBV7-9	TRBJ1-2	TGTGCCAGCAGCTTAGCATCCCGGGACAGGGGGGGTGGCTACACCTTC	CASSLASRDRGGGYTF
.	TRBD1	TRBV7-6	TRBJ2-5	TGTGCCAGCAGCTTCCCGGGACAGGGGGATGGGGAGACCCAGTACTTC	CASSFPGQGDGETQYF
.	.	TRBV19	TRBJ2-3	TGTGCCAGTAGTAAGCAAACAGGGTTCAGCGCAGATACGCAGTATTTT	CASSKQTGFSADTQYF
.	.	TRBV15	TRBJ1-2	TGTGCCACCAGCAGAGATCAGGCAGGGAGGGGCTACACCTTC	CATSRDQAGRGYTF
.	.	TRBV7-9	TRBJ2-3	TGTGCCAGCAGGGGGAGTGGTTTGGGCACAGATACGCAGTATTTT	CASRGSGLGTDTQYF
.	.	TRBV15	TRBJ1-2	TGTGCCACCAGCAGGGACCTGGATGGCTACACCTTC	CATSRDLDGYTF
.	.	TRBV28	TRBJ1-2	TGTGCCAGCAGTGTTCCGGGACAAGTTAACTATGGCTACACCTTC	CASSVPGQVNYGYTF
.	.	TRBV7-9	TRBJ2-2	TGTGCCAGCAGCATAGACGGGGGACTTCCCGGGGAGCTGTTTTTT	CASSIDGGLPGELFF
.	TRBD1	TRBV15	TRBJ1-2	TGTGCCACCAGCAGAGCCGGGACAGGCTATGGCTACACCTTC	CATSRAGTGYGYTF
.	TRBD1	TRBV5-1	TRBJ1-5	TGCGCCAGCAGCCTGGGGACAGGGAAAAATCAGCCCCAGCATTTT	CASSLGTGKNQPQHF
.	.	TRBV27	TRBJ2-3	TGTGCCAGCAGTTTATTGAACCCCACGCCAAGTAGCGCAGATACGCAGTATTTT	CASSLLNPTPSSADTQYF
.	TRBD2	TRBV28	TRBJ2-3	TGTGCCAGCAGTTTTAGCGGGAGGATATATACGCAGTATTTT	CASSFSGRIYTQYF
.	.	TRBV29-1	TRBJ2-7	TGCAGCGGGGGGGCATCCTACGAGCAGTACTTC	CSGGASYEQYF
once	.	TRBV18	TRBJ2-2	TGTGCCAGCTCAACTGACTGGGTGCCCACCGGGGAGCTGTTTTTT	CASSTDWVPTGELFF
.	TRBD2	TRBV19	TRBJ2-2	TGTGCCAGTAGTCCCCGGGTAGCGGGCATCGGGGAGCTGTTTTTT	CASSPRVAGIGELFF
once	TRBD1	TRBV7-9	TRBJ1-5	TGTGCCAGCAGCCCCGGGACAGGAGGTCAGCCCCAGCATTTT	CASSPGTGGQPQHF
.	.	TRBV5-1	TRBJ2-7	TGCGCCAGCAGCTTGGACCGTGCGGACTCCTACGAGCAGTACTTC	CASSLDRADSYEQYF